This T cell receptor beta chain came from a study of T cells expressing NK-cell markers (dated by TCRdb to about 2020). Context from the whole study: Eight donors provided sorted CD3+CD56+NKG2C+, CD3+CD56+NKG2C- and CD3+CD56-NKG2C+ T-cell subsets, whose TCR beta-chain repertoires were profiled. Among the eight sequenced donors, seven were HCMV-seropositive and one was HCMV-seronegative. The study sequenced eight donors, all healthy volunteers chosen at random: three men and five women. The libraries were sequenced on Illumina HiSeq 2000/2500, MiSeq or NextSeq, producing 2 x 150 bp reads.

To determine HCMV serostatus, a commercial ELISA kit was used to detect HCMV-specific IgG in serum. Peripheral blood mononuclear cells were isolated from blood by Ficoll density gradient centrifugation. Sequencing relied on an Illumina HiSeq 2000. 5'RACE template switching, by which a universal primer site and unique molecular identifiers were added, was used to make TCR beta cDNA libraries. cDNA synthesis was primed from the TCR beta constant segment and was followed by two successive PCR amplification steps. From the authors' description of their analysis: Reads were demultiplexed and grouped by UMI with MIGEC, and clonotypes were assembled and quantified with MiTCR. To exclude erroneous sequences, any TCR cDNA sequence not supported by at least two reads was discarded. The tcR package was used for downstream repertoire analysis, and clonotypes were matched between fractions using CDR3 nucleotide sequence together with V segment. VDJmatch was used to annotate antigen specificity against VDJdb, with one amino acid substitution in CDR3 allowed. Once TCRdb had reprocessed the reads, it stored one entry per CDR3 protein sequence and supplied no DNA. For this entry, the V and J calls and clone size follow TCRdb and not the study's own pipeline. The table for this sample records about 260,000 distinct CDR3 sequences. Clones ranked in the top ten supply 0.39% of the sample.

Results and caveats for the whole study, not just this receptor: In several donors, the dominant CD3+CD56+NKG2C+ clonotypes were found to rank among the top 10 CD8+ clonotypes and to make up 1.0-7.0% of CD8+ T cells. Whether the expanded NKG2C-expressing T cell clones were specific for HCMV antigens was left unclear. Those dominant clonotypes were again the most abundant among CD3+CD56-NKG2C+ cells in a few donors, at about 25-65%.

In regard to this clonotype: Its specific antigen is unknown.

The sequence was collected from a man younger than 35 in good health. Donor details come from another sample of the same person, matched by shared clones. The sequencing input was blood T cells: a sorted CD56 or NKG2C T cell subset, CD4+ or CD8+ T cells, or bulk PBMC T cells (not recorded which).

The CDR3 amino acid sequence is: CSAGPLARSSYEQYF. The rearrangement joined TRBV20-1 to TRBJ2-7; the D gene TCRdb calls, TRBD2, cannot be checked with no DNA. The germline V gene (reference sequence) specifies DFQATT as CDR1 and SNEGSKA as CDR2. The CDR3, cysteine through phenylalanine, is 15 amino acids long. No coding sequence is recorded.